This T cell receptor (beta chain) was sequenced during a study of beta chain features in type 1 diabetes (dated by TCRdb to 2016 to 2019). Regarding the study in general: Mean age, gender distribution, total cell number and subset yield did not differ between patients and healthy donors. A total of around 110,000,000 sorted cells were examined across all samples, and a strong correlation was observed between cell number per subset and RNA yield. In the study, recently diagnosed type 1 diabetes patients and matched healthy donors were compared on the TCRB repertoires of their sorted circulating CD4+ T cell subsets. Regulatory and stem cell-like memory subsets were isolated from only 8 patients and about eight healthy donors, whereas naive and central memory subsets came from all 28 donors. Beyond this particular receptor, the publication reports: Because cDNA was sequenced instead of genomic DNA, highly expressing activated cells could be over-represented, though the groups showed no difference in activation or CD3 levels. HLA sub-analyses involved small numbers of individuals, so any influence of HLA type on TCRB rearrangement remained unresolved. Naive, central memory and regulatory TCRB repertoires appeared more similar among patients than among healthy donors. Type 1 diabetes patients showed a moderate but significant shortening of TCRB CDR3 length in all four CD4+ subsets. At VDJ recombination sites, type 1 diabetes patients had fewer insertions and more deleted nucleotides, which implies abnormalities in thymic rearrangement. PCR might favor shorter templates, but patient and control samples were amplified and corrected together, so any skew would affect both groups equally.

Of note for this clone: Its antigen remains undetermined. No much larger clonotype is one base removed from it; base qualities were not supplied.

Each donor gave one peripheral blood draw, about 110 mL on average, collected into heparinised tubes. A BD FACSAria II was used to sort naive, central memory, regulatory and stem cell-like memory CD4+ T cells with a panel that included CD45RO, CCR7, CD25, CD127, CD95 and CD27. Purity was above 95% for every sorted population. PBMCs were isolated right away by Lymphoprep density gradient centrifugation and were stained directly, without culture. So that batch effects would be minimized, each experiment stained and sorted samples in pairs, pairing one healthy donor with one patient. The High Capacity cDNA Reverse Transcription Kit was used to reverse transcribe all of the isolated RNA, meaning that expressed TCRB transcripts were what got sequenced. Naive, central memory and regulatory T cell samples underwent deep immunoSEQ sequencing, averaging approximately 3.5 million total reads per sample. After sorted cells were lysed in RLT buffer, RNA was extracted with DNase-treated RNeasy Micro or Mini kits, with the choice depending on cell number. To prevent cross-contamination, each cell subset was processed individually, whereas patient and healthy donor samples were processed jointly. The immunoSEQ multiplex PCR was used to amplify TCRB sequences from cDNA, yielding 87-bp fragments that span the CDR3 region. Sequencing of the amplicons was done on the Illumina HiSeq platform. From the authors' description of their analysis: Synthetic template baselines were used to correct PCR bias computationally, reads within Hamming distance 2 were collapsed together, and singletons that could not be merged were discarded. Reads were aligned against IMGT so that V, D and J genes, CDR3 length and insertions or deletions at six rearrangement sites could be assigned. Clonotype counts were normalized to sorted cell number within each subset before computing true diversity and Gini coefficients with the tcR R package. Repertoire sharing was quantified using the overlap coefficient calculated on TCRB nucleotide sequences. Out-of-frame TCRB sequences from naive cells were analyzed to stand in for the pre-selection repertoire. The table was pulled from immuneACCESS by TCRdb, which kept in-frame rearrangements only. Such tables lose some clones; where checked, under half of the loss comes from unresolved V genes, and the rest has no known cause. V and J calls and clone size are copied from that table; D and trimming were computed from the DNA. Here the sample has 160,000 or so clones; almost 65% occur a single time. Approximately 0.089% of the sample lies in the top ten.

Trimming leaves V shorter by 6 bases and J shorter by 8 bases, with the junction holding 11 bases beyond the gene matches. The CDR3 has 15 amino acids, counting the end cysteine and phenylalanine. Only the CDR3 DNA stays, 45 bases, in frame from base 1. Reading the germline V gene (reference sequence) gives CDR1 MNHEY and CDR2 SMNVEV. The V and J segments used are TRBV27 and TRBJ2-1; a stretch of 9 junction bases matches TRBD1. The sequenced sample was naive CD4+ T cells from blood. The cell subset or site label on this specimen signifies: true naive CD4+ T cells. The origin of this receptor is a man aged 25 to 40 with type 1 diabetes. The CDR3 protein: CASRTTGGLIHEQFF. The bases read TGTGCCAGCAGGACCACAGGGGGCTTGATCCATGAGCAGTTCTTC.